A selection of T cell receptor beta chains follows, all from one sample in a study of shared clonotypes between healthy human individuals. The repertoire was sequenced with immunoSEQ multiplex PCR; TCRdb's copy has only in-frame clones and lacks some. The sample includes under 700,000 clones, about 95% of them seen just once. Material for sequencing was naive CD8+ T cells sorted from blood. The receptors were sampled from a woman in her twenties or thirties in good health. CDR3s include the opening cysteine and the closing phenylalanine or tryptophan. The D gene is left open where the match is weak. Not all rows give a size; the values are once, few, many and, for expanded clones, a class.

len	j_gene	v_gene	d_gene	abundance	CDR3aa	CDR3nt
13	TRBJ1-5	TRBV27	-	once	CASSSGPYQPQHF	TGTGCCAGCAGTTCCGGGCCCTATCAGCCCCAGCATTTT
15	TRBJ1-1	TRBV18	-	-	CASSPPGRGNTEAFF	TGTGCCAGCTCACCACCGGGCAGGGGGAACACTGAAGCTTTCTTT
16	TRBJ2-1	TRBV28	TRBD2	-	CASSRPTSGAYNEQFF	TGTGCCAGCAGTCGCCCGACTAGCGGGGCCTACAATGAGCAGTTCTTC
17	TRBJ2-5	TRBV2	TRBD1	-	CASSERRSGGDQETQYF	TGTGCCAGCAGTGAAAGGAGGTCAGGGGGCGACCAAGAGACCCAGTACTTC
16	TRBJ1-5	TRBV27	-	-	CASSSSTDYSNQPQHF	TGTGCCAGCAGTTCCTCGACAGACTATAGCAATCAGCCCCAGCATTTT
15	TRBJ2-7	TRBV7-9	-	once	CASSSPTGLLYEQYF	TGTGCCAGCAGCTCCCCCACAGGGTTACTCTACGAGCAGTACTTC
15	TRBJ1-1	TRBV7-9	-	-	CASSFPAGPGTEAFF	TGTGCCAGCAGCTTCCCGGCTGGTCCCGGCACTGAAGCTTTCTTT
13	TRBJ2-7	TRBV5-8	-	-	CASTYPRDYEQYF	TGTGCCAGCACCTACCCTCGGGACTACGAGCAGTACTTC
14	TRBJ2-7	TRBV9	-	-	CASSVAGYSYEQYF	TGTGCCAGCAGCGTAGCTGGGTACTCCTACGAGCAGTACTTC
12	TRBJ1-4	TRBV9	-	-	CASSPSDEKLFF	TGTGCCAGCAGCCCCTCGGATGAAAAACTGTTTTTT
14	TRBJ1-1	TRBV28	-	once	CATEPFTANTEAFF	TGTGCCACCGAACCCTTCACGGCGAACACTGAAGCTTTCTTT
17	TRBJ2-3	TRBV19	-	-	CASSRGAGGIFTDTQYF	TGTGCCAGTAGTAGAGGAGCAGGCGGGATCTTCACAGATACGCAGTATTTT
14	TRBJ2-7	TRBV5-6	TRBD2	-	CASSVSGRVYEQYF	TGTGCCAGCAGCGTTAGCGGGAGAGTCTACGAGCAGTACTTC
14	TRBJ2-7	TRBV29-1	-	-	CSVQSPDASYEQYF	TGCAGCGTGCAAAGCCCAGACGCCTCCTACGAGCAGTACTTC
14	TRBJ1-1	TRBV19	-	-	CASSIVEGRTEAFF	TGTGCCAGTAGTATCGTTGAGGGGAGAACTGAAGCTTTCTTT
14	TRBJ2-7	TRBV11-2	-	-	CASSLGDLAYEQYF	TGTGCCAGCAGCTTAGGAGACCTTGCCTACGAGCAGTACTTC
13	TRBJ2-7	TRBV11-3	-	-	CASSSPGSYEQYF	TGTGCCAGCAGCTCGCCCGGATCCTACGAGCAGTACTTC
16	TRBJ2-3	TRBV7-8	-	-	CASSSGVLPPTDTQYF	TGTGCCAGCAGCTCGGGGGTCCTCCCCCCCACAGATACGCAGTATTTT
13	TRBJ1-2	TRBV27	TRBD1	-	CASRPGGGYGYTF	TGTGCCAGCAGGCCAGGGGGCGGCTATGGCTACACCTTC
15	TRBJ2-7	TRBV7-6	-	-	CASSHPLRGVYEQYF	TGTGCCAGCAGCCACCCACTCCGCGGAGTGTACGAGCAGTACTTC
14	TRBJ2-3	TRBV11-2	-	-	CASSLLGGSDTQYF	TGTGCCAGCAGCTTATTGGGCGGATCAGATACGCAGTATTTT
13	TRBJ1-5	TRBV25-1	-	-	CASKGDSNQPQHF	TGTGCCAGCAAAGGGGATAGCAATCAGCCCCAGCATTTT
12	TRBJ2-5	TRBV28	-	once	CASSADRWTQYF	TGTGCCAGCAGTGCCGACCGATGGACCCAGTACTTC
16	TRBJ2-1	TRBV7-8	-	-	CASSLAPAVPYNEQFF	TGTGCCAGCAGCTTAGCTCCGGCGGTACCCTACAATGAGCAGTTCTTC
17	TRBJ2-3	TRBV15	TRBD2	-	CATSSSSRGGGTDTQYF	TGTGCCACCAGCAGCTCTTCCCGGGGAGGGGGCACAGATACGCAGTATTTT
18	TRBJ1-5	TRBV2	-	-	CASDLGVQRRKSNQPQHF	TGTGCCAGCGACCTGGGGGTGCAGAGAAGAAAAAGCAATCAGCCCCAGCATTTT
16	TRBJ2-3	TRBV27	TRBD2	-	CASSLVLAGGPDTQYF	TGTGCCAGCAGTTTAGTGCTAGCGGGAGGCCCCGATACGCAGTATTTT
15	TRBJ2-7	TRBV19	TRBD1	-	CASSQTGTGENEQYF	TGTGCCAGTAGCCAAACTGGGACAGGGGAGAACGAGCAGTACTTC
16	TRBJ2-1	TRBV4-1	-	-	CASSHDDNANYNEQFF	TGCGCCAGCAGCCATGACGACAACGCCAACTACAATGAGCAGTTCTTC
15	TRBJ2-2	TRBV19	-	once	CASNWGSSNTGELFF	TGTGCCAGTAATTGGGGGAGCTCGAACACCGGGGAGCTGTTTTTT
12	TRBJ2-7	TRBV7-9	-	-	CASSPASYEQYF	TGTGCCAGCAGCCCAGCATCCTACGAGCAGTACTTC
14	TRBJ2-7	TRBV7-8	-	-	CASRDPQSSYEQYF	TGTGCCAGCAGGGACCCCCAGAGCTCCTACGAGCAGTACTTC
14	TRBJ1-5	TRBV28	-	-	CASRNRVVGQPQHF	TGTGCCAGCAGAAACAGGGTTGTAGGACAGCCCCAGCATTTT
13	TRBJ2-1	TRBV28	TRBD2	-	CASTRTSGNEQFF	TGTGCCAGCACCCGGACTAGCGGGAATGAGCAGTTCTTC
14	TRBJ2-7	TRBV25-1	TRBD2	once	CASSEPGGAYEQYF	TGTGCCAGCAGTGAACCCGGGGGGGCCTACGAGCAGTACTTC
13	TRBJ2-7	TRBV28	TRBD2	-	CASRASGTYEQYF	TGTGCCAGCAGGGCTAGCGGGACGTACGAGCAGTACTTC
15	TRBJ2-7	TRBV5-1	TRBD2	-	CASSPRLAGVREQYF	TGCGCCAGCAGCCCCCGACTAGCGGGAGTGCGCGAGCAGTACTTC
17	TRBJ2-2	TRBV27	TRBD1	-	CASSPPGTGGITGELFF	TGTGCCAGCAGTCCCCCCGGGACAGGGGGCATCACCGGGGAGCTGTTTTTT
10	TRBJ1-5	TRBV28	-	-	CASGVRPQHF	TGTGCCAGCGGAGTACGGCCCCAGCATTTT
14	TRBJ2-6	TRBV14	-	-	CASSRASGANVLTF	TGTGCCAGCAGCCGCGCCTCTGGGGCCAACGTCCTGACTTTC
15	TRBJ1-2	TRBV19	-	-	CASSISGGAHNGYTF	TGTGCCAGTAGTATAAGTGGTGGGGCACACAATGGCTACACCTTC
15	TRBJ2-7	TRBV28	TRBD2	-	CASRITLAGTYEQYF	TGTGCCAGCAGGATAACACTAGCGGGAACCTACGAGCAGTACTTC
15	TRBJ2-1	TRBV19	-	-	CASSSHESSYNEQFF	TGTGCCAGTAGTTCCCACGAAAGCTCCTACAATGAGCAGTTCTTC
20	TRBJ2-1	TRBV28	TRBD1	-	CASSLLSGAAGQGSYNEQFF	TGTGCCAGCAGTTTATTGTCTGGGGCCGCGGGACAGGGCTCCTACAATGAGCAGTTCTTC
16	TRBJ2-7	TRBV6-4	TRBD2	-	CASSDRASGSVHEQYF	TGTGCCAGCAGTGATCGGGCTAGCGGGAGTGTCCACGAGCAGTACTTC
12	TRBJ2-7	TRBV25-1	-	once	CASRKQGYEQYF	TGTGCCAGCAGAAAACAGGGTTACGAGCAGTACTTC
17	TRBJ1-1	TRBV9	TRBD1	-	CASSVAGGGQLNTEAFF	TGTGCCAGCAGCGTAGCCGGAGGGGGACAGTTGAACACTGAAGCTTTCTTT
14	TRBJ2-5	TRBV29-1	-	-	CSVADSAYQETQYF	TGCAGCGTTGCTGACAGCGCGTACCAAGAGACCCAGTACTTC
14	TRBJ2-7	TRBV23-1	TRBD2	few	CASSRASGFYEQYF	TGCGCCAGCAGTAGGGCTAGCGGGTTCTACGAGCAGTACTTC
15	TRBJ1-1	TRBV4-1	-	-	CASSQAQTLNTEAFF	TGCGCCAGCAGCCAAGCACAAACGTTGAACACTGAAGCTTTCTTT
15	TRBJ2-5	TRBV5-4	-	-	CASASVAEGRETQYF	TGTGCCAGTGCTTCGGTAGCGGAAGGCAGGGAGACCCAGTACTTC
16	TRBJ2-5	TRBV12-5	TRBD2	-	CASGPGTSGAQETQYF	TGTGCTAGTGGTCCTGGGACTAGCGGAGCTCAAGAGACCCAGTACTTC